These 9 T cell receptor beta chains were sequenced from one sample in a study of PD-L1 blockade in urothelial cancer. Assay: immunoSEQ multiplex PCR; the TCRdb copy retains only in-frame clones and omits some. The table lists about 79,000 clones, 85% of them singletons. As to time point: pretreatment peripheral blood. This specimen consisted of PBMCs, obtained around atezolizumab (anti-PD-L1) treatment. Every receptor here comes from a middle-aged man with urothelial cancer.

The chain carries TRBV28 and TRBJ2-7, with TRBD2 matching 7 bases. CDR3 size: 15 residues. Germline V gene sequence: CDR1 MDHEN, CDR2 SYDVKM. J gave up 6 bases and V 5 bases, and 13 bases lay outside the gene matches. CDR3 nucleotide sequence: TGTGCCAGCAGTCTAGAGCGGGGCATCTTAGGCGAGCAGTACTTC. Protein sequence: CASSLERGILGEQYF.

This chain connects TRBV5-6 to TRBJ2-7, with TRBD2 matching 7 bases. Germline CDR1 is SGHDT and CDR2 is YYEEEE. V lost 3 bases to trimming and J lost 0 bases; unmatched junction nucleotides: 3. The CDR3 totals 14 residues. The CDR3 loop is CASSSGGSSYEQYF. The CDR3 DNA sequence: TGTGCCAGCAGCTCTGGCGGGAGCTCCTACGAGCAGTACTTC.

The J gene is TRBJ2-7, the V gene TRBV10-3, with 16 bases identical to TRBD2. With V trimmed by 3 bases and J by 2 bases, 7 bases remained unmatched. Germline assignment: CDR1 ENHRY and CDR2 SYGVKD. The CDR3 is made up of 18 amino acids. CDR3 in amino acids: CAISDRGTSGRGTYEQYF. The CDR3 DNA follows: TGTGCCATCAGTGATAGGGGGACTAGCGGGAGGGGAACCTACGAGCAGTACTTC.

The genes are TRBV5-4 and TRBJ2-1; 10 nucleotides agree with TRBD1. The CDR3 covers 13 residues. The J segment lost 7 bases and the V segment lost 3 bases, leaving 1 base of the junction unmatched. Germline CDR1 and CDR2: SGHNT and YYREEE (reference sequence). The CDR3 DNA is TGTGCCAGCAGCTGGACAGGGGGGAATGAGCAGTTCTTC. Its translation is CASSWTGGNEQFF.

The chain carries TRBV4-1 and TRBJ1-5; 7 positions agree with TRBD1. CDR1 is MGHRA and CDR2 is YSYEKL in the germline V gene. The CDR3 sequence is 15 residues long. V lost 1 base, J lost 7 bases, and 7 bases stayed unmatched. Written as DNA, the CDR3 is TGCGCCAGCAGCCAAGTTGACAGGGAAGAACAGCCCCAGCATTTT. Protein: CASSQVDREEQPQHF.

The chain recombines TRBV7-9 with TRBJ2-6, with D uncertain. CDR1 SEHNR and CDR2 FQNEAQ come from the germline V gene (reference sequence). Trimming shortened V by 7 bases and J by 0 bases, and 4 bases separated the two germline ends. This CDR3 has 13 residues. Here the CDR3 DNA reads TGTGCCAGCAAACACTCTGGGGCCAACGTCCTGACTTTC. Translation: CASKHSGANVLTF.

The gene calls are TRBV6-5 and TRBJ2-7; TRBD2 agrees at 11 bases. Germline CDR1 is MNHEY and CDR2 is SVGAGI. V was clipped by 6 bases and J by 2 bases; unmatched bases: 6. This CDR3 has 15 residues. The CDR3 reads CASRPRLAGTYEQYF. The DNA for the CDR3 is TGTGCCAGCAGACCAAGACTAGCGGGGACCTACGAGCAGTACTTC.

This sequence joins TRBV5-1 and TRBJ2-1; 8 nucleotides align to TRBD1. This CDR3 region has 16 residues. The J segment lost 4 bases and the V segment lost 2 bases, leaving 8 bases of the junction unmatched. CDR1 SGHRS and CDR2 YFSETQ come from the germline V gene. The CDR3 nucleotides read TGCGCCAGCAGCTTAACTCAGGGGGCCCAATACAATGAGCAGTTCTTC. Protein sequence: CASSLTQGAQYNEQFF.

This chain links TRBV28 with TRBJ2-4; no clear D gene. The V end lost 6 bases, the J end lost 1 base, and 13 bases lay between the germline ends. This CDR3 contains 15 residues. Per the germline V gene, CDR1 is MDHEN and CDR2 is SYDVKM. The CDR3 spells CASSFASNAKNIQYF. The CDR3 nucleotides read TGTGCCAGCAGCTTCGCGAGCAATGCCAAAAACATTCAGTACTTC.